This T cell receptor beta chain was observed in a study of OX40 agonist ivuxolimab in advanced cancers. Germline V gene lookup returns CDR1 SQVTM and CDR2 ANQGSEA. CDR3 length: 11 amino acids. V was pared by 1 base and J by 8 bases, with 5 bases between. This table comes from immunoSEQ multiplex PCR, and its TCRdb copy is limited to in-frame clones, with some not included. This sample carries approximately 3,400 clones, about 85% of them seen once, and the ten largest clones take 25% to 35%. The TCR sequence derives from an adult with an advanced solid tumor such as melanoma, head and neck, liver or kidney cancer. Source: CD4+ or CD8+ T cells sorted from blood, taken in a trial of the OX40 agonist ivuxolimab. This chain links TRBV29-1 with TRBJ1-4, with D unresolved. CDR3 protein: CSVEGGEKLFF. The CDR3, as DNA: TGCAGCGTTGAAGGTGGGGAAAAACTGTTTTTT.